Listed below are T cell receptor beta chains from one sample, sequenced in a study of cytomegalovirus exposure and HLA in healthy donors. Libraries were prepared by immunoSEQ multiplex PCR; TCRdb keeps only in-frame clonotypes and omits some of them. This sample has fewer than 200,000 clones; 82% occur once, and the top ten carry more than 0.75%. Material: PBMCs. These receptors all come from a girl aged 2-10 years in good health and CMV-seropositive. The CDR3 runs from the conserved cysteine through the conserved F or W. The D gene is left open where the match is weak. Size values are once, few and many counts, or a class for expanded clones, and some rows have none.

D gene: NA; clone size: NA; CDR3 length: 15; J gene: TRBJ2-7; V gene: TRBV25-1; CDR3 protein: CASSDPGERGWEQYF; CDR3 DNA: TGTGCCAGCAGTGATCCGGGAGAGAGGGGTTGGGAGCAGTACTTC
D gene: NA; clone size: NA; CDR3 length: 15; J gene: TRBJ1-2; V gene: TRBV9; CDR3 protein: CASSATGIANYGYTF; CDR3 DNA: TGTGCCAGCAGCGCAACAGGGATCGCAAACTATGGCTACACCTTC
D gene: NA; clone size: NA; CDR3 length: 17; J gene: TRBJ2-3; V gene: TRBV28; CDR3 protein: CASSLQRGHVLTDTQYF; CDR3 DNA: TGTGCCAGCAGCCTTCAGCGCGGGCACGTCCTCACAGATACGCAGTATTTT
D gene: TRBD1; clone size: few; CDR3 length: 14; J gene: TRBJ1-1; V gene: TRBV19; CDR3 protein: CASSRGQRNTEAFF; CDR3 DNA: TGTGCCAGTAGTCGGGGACAGAGAAACACTGAAGCTTTCTTT
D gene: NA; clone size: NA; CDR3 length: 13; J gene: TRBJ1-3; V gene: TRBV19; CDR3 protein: CASSILSGNTIYF; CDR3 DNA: TGTGCCAGTAGTATTCTCTCTGGAAACACCATATATTTT
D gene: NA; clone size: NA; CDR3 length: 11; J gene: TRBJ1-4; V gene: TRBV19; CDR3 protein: CASSDGEKLFF; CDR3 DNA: TGTGCCAGTAGTGATGGCGAAAAACTGTTTTTT
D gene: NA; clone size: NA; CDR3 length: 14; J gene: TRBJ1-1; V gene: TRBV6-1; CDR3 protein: CASSEIQGFREAFF; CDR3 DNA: TGTGCCAGCAGTGAGATACAGGGTTTCCGTGAAGCTTTCTTT
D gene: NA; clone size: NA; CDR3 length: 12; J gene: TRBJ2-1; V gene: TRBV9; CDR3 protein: CASSGGDNEQFF; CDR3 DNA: TGTGCCAGCAGCGGGGGGGACAATGAGCAGTTCTTC
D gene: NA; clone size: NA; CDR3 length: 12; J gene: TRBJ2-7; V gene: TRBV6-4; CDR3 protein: CASSEQGYEQYF; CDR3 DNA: TGTGCCAGCAGTGAACAGGGCTACGAGCAGTACTTC
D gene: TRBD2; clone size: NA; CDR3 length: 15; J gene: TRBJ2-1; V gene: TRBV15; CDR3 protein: CATSRSGRTYNEQFF; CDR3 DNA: TGTGCCACCAGTAGAAGCGGGAGAACCTACAATGAGCAGTTCTTC
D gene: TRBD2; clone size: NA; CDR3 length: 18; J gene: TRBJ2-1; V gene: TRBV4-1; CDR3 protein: CASSQVEGRGLAYNEQFF; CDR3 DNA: TGCGCCAGCAGCCAAGTCGAGGGCCGGGGACTAGCGTACAATGAGCAGTTCTTC
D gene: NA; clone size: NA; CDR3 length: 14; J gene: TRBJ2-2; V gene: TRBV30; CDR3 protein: CAWRPKRNTGELFF; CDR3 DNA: TGTGCCTGGAGGCCAAAGCGGAACACCGGGGAGCTGTTTTTT
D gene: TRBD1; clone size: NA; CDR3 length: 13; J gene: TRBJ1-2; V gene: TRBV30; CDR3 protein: CAWNVGQGVGYTF; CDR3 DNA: TGTGCCTGGAACGTCGGACAGGGTGTAGGCTACACCTTC
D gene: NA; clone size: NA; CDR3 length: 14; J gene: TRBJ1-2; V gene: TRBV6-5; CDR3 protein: CASSYSTRVYGYTF; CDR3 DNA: TGTGCCAGCAGTTACTCGACGAGGGTGTATGGCTACACCTTC
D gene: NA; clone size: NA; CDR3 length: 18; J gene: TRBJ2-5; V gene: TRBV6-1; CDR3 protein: CASSENHWGDVDEETQYF; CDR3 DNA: TGTGCCAGCAGTGAAAATCATTGGGGGGACGTCGACGAAGAGACCCAGTACTTC
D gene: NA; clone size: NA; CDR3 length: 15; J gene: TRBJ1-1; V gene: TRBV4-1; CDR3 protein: CASSQGKREWTEAFF; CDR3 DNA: TGCGCCAGCAGCCAAGGGAAACGGGAGTGGACTGAAGCTTTCTTT
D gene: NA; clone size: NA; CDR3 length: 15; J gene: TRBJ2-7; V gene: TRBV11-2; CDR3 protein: CASSLEWASTYEQYF; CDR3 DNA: TGTGCCAGCAGCTTAGAGTGGGCCAGTACCTACGAGCAGTACTTC
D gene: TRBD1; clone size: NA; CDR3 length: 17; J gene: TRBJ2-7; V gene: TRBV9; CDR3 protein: CASSVAPFTGGSYEQYF; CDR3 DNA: TGTGCCAGCAGCGTAGCCCCTTTTACAGGGGGCTCCTACGAGCAGTACTTC
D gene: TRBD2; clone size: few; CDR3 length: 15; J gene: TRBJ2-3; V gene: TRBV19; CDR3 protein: CASSPLGLVGGTQYF; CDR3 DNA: TGTGCCAGTTCGCCCCTGGGACTAGTGGGTGGTACGCAGTATTTT
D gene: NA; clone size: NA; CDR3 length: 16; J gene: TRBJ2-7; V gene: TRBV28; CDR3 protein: CASSFLPATLALEQYF; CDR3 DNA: TGTGCCAGCAGTTTTTTACCTGCCACGTTAGCCCTCGAGCAGTACTTC
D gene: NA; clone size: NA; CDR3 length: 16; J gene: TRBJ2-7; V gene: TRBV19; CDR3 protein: CASSIDHMTGASEQYF; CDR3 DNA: TGTGCCAGTAGTATAGATCATATGACAGGCGCTTCCGAGCAGTACTTC
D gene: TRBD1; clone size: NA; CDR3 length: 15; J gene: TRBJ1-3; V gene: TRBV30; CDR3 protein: CAFQEDRGAGNTIYF; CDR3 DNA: TGTGCCTTTCAAGAAGACAGGGGGGCTGGAAACACCATATATTTT
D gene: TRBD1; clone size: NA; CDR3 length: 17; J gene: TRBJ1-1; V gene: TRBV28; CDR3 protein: CASSSGQGVFMYTEAFF; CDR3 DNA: TGTGCCAGCAGTTCTGGACAGGGGGTGTTCATGTACACTGAAGCTTTCTTT
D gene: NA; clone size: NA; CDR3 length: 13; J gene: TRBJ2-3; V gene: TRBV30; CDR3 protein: CAWSNLRTDTQYF; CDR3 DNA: TGTGCCTGGAGCAACCTGAGAACAGATACGCAGTATTTT
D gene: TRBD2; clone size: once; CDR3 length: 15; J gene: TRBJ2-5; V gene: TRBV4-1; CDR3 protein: CASSPGSGTQETQYF; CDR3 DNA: TGCGCCAGCAGCCCGGGTAGCGGGACGCAAGAGACCCAGTACTTC
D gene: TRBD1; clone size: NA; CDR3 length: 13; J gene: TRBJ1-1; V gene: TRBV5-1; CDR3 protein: CASSSTGDTEAFF; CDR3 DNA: TGCGCCAGCAGCAGTACAGGGGACACTGAAGCTTTCTTT
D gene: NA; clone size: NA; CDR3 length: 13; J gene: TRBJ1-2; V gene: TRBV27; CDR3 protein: CASSYSQYYGYTF; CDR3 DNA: TGTGCCAGCAGCTACAGCCAGTACTATGGCTACACCTTC
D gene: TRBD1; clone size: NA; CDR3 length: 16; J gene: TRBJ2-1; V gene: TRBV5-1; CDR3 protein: CASSSGQGVSYNEQFF; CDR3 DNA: TGCGCCAGCAGCTCTGGACAGGGAGTCTCCTACAATGAGCAGTTCTTC
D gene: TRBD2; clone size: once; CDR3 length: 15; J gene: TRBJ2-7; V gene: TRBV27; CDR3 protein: CASSYSSGRVYEQYF; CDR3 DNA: TGTGCCAGCAGTTACTCTAGCGGGAGGGTCTACGAGCAGTACTTC
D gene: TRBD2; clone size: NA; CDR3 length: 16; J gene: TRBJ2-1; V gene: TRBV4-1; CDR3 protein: CASSQLLAGARNEQFF; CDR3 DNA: TGCGCCAGCAGCCAACTACTAGCGGGAGCCCGGAATGAGCAGTTCTTC
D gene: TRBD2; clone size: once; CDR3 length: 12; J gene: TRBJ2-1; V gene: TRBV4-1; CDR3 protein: CASRSTSGRQFF; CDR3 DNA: TGCGCCAGCAGGTCGACTAGCGGGAGACAGTTCTTC
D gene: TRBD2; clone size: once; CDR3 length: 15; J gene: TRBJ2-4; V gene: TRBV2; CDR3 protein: CASRGGLAEKNIQYF; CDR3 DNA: TGTGCCAGCAGGGGGGGACTAGCGGAAAAAAACATTCAGTACTTC
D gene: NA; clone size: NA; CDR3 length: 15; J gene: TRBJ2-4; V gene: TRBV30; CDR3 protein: CAWRERGMAKNIQYF; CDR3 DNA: TGTGCCTGGAGAGAGAGGGGGATGGCCAAAAACATTCAGTACTTC
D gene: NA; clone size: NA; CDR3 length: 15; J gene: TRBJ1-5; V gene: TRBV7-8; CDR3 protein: CASSLGARSNQPQHF; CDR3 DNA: TGTGCCAGCAGCTTAGGAGCGAGAAGCAATCAGCCCCAGCATTTT
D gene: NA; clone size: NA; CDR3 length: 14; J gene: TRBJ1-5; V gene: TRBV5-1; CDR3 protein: CASSPGVASGAQHF; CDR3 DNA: TGCGCCAGCAGCCCGGGGGTTGCGTCGGGGGCCCAGCATTTT
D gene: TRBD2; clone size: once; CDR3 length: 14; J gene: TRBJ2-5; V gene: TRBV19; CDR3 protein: CASSMGRERGTQYF; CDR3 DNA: TGTGCCAGTAGTATGGGGCGGGAGCGGGGGACCCAGTACTTC
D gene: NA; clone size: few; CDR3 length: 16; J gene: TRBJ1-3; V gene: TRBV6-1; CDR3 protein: CASSEWAISSGNTIYF; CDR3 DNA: TGTGCCAGCAGTGAATGGGCTATCAGCTCTGGAAACACCATATATTTT
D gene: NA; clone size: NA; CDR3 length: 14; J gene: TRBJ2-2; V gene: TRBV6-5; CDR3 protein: CASNQGEHTGELFF; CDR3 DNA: TGTGCCAGCAACCAGGGCGAGCACACCGGGGAGCTGTTTTTT
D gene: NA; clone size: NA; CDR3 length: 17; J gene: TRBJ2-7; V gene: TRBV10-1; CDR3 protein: CASSESAGLRPYYEQYF; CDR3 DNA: TGCGCCAGCAGTGAGTCGGCGGGGCTGCGGCCTTACTACGAGCAGTACTTC
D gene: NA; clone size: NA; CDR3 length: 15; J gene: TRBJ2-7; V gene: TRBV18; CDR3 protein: CASSPGTLSSYEQYF; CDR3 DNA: TGTGCCAGCTCTCCCGGGACTTTAAGCTCCTACGAGCAGTACTTC
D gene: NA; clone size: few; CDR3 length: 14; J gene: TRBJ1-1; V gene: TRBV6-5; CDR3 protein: CASSYARGHTEAFF; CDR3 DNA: TGTGCCAGCAGTTACGCCAGGGGCCACACTGAAGCTTTCTTT